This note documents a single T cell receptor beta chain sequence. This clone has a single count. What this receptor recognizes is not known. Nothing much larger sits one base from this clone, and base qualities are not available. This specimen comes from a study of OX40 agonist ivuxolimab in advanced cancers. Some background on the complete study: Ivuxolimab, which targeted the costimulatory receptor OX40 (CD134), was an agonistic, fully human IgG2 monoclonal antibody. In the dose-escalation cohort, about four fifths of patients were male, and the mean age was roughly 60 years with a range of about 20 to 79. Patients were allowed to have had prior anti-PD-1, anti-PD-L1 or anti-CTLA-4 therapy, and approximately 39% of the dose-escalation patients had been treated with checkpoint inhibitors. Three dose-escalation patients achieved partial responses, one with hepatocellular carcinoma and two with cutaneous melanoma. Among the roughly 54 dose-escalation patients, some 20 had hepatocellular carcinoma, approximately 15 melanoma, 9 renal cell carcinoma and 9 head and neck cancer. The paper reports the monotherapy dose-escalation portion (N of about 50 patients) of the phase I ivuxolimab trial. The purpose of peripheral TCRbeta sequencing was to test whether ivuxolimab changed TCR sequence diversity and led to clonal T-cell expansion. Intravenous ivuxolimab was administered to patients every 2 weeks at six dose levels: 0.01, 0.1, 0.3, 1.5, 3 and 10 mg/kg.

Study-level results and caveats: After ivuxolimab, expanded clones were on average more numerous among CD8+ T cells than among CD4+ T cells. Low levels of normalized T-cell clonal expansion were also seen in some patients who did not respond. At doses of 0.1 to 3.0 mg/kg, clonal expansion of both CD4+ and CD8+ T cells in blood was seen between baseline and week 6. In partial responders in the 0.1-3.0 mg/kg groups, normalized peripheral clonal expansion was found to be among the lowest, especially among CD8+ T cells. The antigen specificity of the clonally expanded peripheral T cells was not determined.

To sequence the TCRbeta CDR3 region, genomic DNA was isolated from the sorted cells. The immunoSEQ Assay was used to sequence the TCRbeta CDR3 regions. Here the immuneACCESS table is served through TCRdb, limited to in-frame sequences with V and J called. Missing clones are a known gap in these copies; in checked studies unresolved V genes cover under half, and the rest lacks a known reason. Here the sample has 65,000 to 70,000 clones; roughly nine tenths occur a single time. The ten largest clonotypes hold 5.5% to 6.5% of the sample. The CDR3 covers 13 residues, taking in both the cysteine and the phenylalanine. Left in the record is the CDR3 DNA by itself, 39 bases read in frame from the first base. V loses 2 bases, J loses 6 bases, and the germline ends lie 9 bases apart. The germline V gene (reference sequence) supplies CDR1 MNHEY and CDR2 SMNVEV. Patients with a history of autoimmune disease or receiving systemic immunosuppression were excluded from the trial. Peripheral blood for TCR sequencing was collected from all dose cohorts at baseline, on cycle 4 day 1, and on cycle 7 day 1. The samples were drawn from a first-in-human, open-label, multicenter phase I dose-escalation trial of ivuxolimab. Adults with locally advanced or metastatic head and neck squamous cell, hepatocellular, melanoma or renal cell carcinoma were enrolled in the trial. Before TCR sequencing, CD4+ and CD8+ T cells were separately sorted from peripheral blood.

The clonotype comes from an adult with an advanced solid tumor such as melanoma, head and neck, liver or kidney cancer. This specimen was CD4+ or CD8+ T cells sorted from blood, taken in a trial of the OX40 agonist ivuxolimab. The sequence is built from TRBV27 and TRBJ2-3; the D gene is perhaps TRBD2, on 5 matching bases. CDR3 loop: CASSLEGADTQYF. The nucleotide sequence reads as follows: TGTGCCAGCAGTTTAGAGGGCGCCGATACGCAGTATTTT.